This T cell receptor (beta chain) was identified in a study of blood T cell repertoires in COVID-19. V gave up 2 bases and J gave up 2 bases, with 7 bases separating them. Germline V lookup: CDR1 MNHEY, CDR2 SVGEGT. The CDR3 is 13 amino acids. The table came from immunoSEQ multiplex PCR; TCRdb's copy has only in-frame clones and leaves some out. The sample lists fewer than 250,000 clones; more than 80% were seen once. The material sequenced was peripheral blood. This chain joins TRBV6-2 or TRBV6-3 and TRBJ2-7; D not resolved. The clonotype was recovered from a man younger than 45 with COVID-19, enrolled during active disease. For the CDR3, the DNA is TGTGCCAGCAGTTACGGTGCTACCTACGAGCAGTACTTC. Its translation: CASSYGATYEQYF.